The rows below give T cell receptor beta chains drawn from one sample of a study of cytomegalovirus exposure and HLA in healthy donors. Sequenced by immunoSEQ multiplex PCR; TCRdb stores in-frame clones only, minus some. The sample has approximately 150,000 clones, roughly 79% seen once. What was sequenced was PBMCs. The receptors originated from a woman between 50 and 59 years old in good health and CMV-seronegative. The CDR3 runs from the conserved cysteine through the conserved F or W. Fields, in order: D gene, V gene, clone size, J gene, CDR3 DNA, CDR3 protein. The D gene is left open where the match is weak. The size field is filled for only some rows; it gives once, few, many or a size class.

D gene: .; V gene: TRBV5-4; clone size: .; J gene: TRBJ2-2; CDR3 DNA: TGTGCCAGCAGCTTGTCCCCTGGGAGCGACACCGGGGAGCTGTTTTTT; CDR3 protein: CASSLSPGSDTGELFF
D gene: TRBD1; V gene: TRBV6-5; clone size: .; J gene: TRBJ2-1; CDR3 DNA: TGTGCCAGCAGTATACAGGGGGCGTCCTACAATGAGCAGTTCTTC; CDR3 protein: CASSIQGASYNEQFF
D gene: .; V gene: TRBV10-2; clone size: .; J gene: TRBJ1-1; CDR3 DNA: TGCGCCAGCAGTGAACTCCCAAACCTGAGGACTGAAGCTTTCTTT; CDR3 protein: CASSELPNLRTEAFF
D gene: TRBD1; V gene: TRBV5-1; clone size: .; J gene: TRBJ2-5; CDR3 DNA: TGCGCCAGCAGCTCTGAGGGACAGAAGAATAAAGAGACCCAGTACTTC; CDR3 protein: CASSSEGQKNKETQYF
D gene: TRBD1; V gene: TRBV7-9; clone size: .; J gene: TRBJ1-2; CDR3 DNA: TGTGCCAGCAGTGCCGGGACAGGGGGCCTTTCTAACTATGGCTACACCTTC; CDR3 protein: CASSAGTGGLSNYGYTF
D gene: .; V gene: TRBV6-1; clone size: .; J gene: TRBJ1-2; CDR3 DNA: TGTGCCAGCAGTGCCGCGTCGACAGTATATGGCTACACCTTC; CDR3 protein: CASSAASTVYGYTF
D gene: TRBD1; V gene: TRBV27; clone size: .; J gene: TRBJ1-6; CDR3 DNA: TGTGCCAGCAATCAACAGGGGAGCAATTCACCCCTCCACTTT; CDR3 protein: CASNQQGSNSPLHF
D gene: TRBD1; V gene: TRBV7-9; clone size: .; J gene: TRBJ2-7; CDR3 DNA: TGTGCCAGCAGTACATACAGGGGAGAGGTTCCCTACGAGCAGTACTTC; CDR3 protein: CASSTYRGEVPYEQYF
D gene: TRBD1; V gene: TRBV7-9; clone size: .; J gene: TRBJ2-7; CDR3 DNA: TGTGCCAGCAGCTCCACAGGGGGCAAATACGAGCAGTACTTC; CDR3 protein: CASSSTGGKYEQYF
D gene: .; V gene: TRBV4-2; clone size: .; J gene: TRBJ1-4; CDR3 DNA: TGTGCCAGCAGCCCGGGAGCAACTAATGAAAAACTGTTTTTT; CDR3 protein: CASSPGATNEKLFF
D gene: TRBD1; V gene: TRBV5-1; clone size: .; J gene: TRBJ2-1; CDR3 DNA: TGCGCCAGCAGGAGGACAGGGGGGGATGAGCATTTCTTC; CDR3 protein: CASRRTGGDEHFF
D gene: .; V gene: TRBV19; clone size: .; J gene: TRBJ1-3; CDR3 DNA: TGTGCCAGTAGTATCGCAGGGATAGGAAACACCATATATTTT; CDR3 protein: CASSIAGIGNTIYF
D gene: TRBD2; V gene: TRBV6-6; clone size: .; J gene: TRBJ2-7; CDR3 DNA: TGTGCCAGCAGTTTTCCCCCCGGGCCGGGGGGCGAGCAGTACTTC; CDR3 protein: CASSFPPGPGGEQYF
D gene: .; V gene: TRBV7-2; clone size: once; J gene: TRBJ1-2; CDR3 DNA: TGTGCCAGCAGCTTAGTTTCTGGCGGCTACACCTTC; CDR3 protein: CASSLVSGGYTF
D gene: .; V gene: TRBV27; clone size: .; J gene: TRBJ2-2; CDR3 DNA: TGTGCCAGGAGGACAGAAAGCACCGGGGAGCTGTTTTTT; CDR3 protein: CARRTESTGELFF
D gene: .; V gene: TRBV4-1; clone size: once; J gene: TRBJ1-4; CDR3 DNA: TGCGCCAGCAGCCGAGCCTTAAATGAAAAACTGTTTTTT; CDR3 protein: CASSRALNEKLFF
D gene: TRBD1; V gene: TRBV4-1; clone size: .; J gene: TRBJ1-1; CDR3 DNA: TGCGCCAGCAGCCAAGCACAGGGGACGATCATGAACACTGAAGCTTTCTTT; CDR3 protein: CASSQAQGTIMNTEAFF
D gene: TRBD1; V gene: TRBV29-1; clone size: .; J gene: TRBJ1-1; CDR3 DNA: TGCAGCGCTCTTACGACAGGGGAAATCACTGAAGCTTTCTTT; CDR3 protein: CSALTTGEITEAFF
D gene: TRBD2; V gene: TRBV6-5; clone size: .; J gene: TRBJ2-1; CDR3 DNA: TGTGCCAGCAGTTATGAGGGCCCTAGCGGGAACAATGGGCAGTTCTTC; CDR3 protein: CASSYEGPSGNNGQFF
D gene: TRBD1; V gene: TRBV9; clone size: .; J gene: TRBJ1-4; CDR3 DNA: TGTGCCAGCAGCCCCGCCGGGGACAGGGACCCCCAAGTGTTTTTT; CDR3 protein: CASSPAGDRDPQVFF
D gene: .; V gene: TRBV7-2; clone size: .; J gene: TRBJ2-1; CDR3 DNA: TGTGCCAGCACTCCCATGGGGCGGGGGCTTTACAATGAGCAGTTCTTC; CDR3 protein: CASTPMGRGLYNEQFF
D gene: .; V gene: TRBV11-2; clone size: .; J gene: TRBJ1-1; CDR3 DNA: TGTGCCAGCAGCTTAGAAGCCCAGGGCCGAGCTTTCTTT; CDR3 protein: CASSLEAQGRAFF
D gene: TRBD1; V gene: TRBV10-3; clone size: .; J gene: TRBJ1-5; CDR3 DNA: TGTGCCACCGGACAGGAGTTTAATCAGCCCCAGCATTTT; CDR3 protein: CATGQEFNQPQHF
D gene: .; V gene: TRBV4-3; clone size: once; J gene: TRBJ2-7; CDR3 DNA: TGCGCCAGCAGCCAAGATTTCGGGGGATCCTCCTACGAGCAGTACTTC; CDR3 protein: CASSQDFGGSSYEQYF
D gene: .; V gene: TRBV28; clone size: once; J gene: TRBJ2-7; CDR3 DNA: TGTGCCAGCAGTTTGATCGACAGCCCCTACGAGCAGTACTTC; CDR3 protein: CASSLIDSPYEQYF
D gene: .; V gene: TRBV28; clone size: .; J gene: TRBJ1-4; CDR3 DNA: TGTGCCAGCTCACAGCTATTCCAGGCGTTAGATGAAAAACTGTTTTTT; CDR3 protein: CASSQLFQALDEKLFF
D gene: TRBD1; V gene: TRBV5-6; clone size: .; J gene: TRBJ2-3; CDR3 DNA: TGTGCCAGCAGCGTGGGACAGGGGTATTCCACAGATACGCAGTATTTT; CDR3 protein: CASSVGQGYSTDTQYF
D gene: TRBD1; V gene: TRBV11-2; clone size: .; J gene: TRBJ1-1; CDR3 DNA: TGTGCCAGCAGCTTAGTTTTAACAGGGGCCCCTGAAGCTTTCTTT; CDR3 protein: CASSLVLTGAPEAFF
D gene: TRBD2; V gene: TRBV10-3; clone size: .; J gene: TRBJ2-5; CDR3 DNA: TGTGCCATCCGGGGGGGGAGTGGAGAGACCCAGTACTTC; CDR3 protein: CAIRGGSGETQYF
D gene: TRBD2; V gene: TRBV28; clone size: .; J gene: TRBJ2-7; CDR3 DNA: TGTGCCAGCAGTTTGGGTTGGCTAGCGGGAGGCGGCGAGCAGTACTTC; CDR3 protein: CASSLGWLAGGGEQYF
D gene: .; V gene: TRBV5-4; clone size: .; J gene: TRBJ1-3; CDR3 DNA: TGTGCCAGCAGCTTGGAAGGGAGCTCTGGAAACACCATATATTTT; CDR3 protein: CASSLEGSSGNTIYF
D gene: .; V gene: TRBV27; clone size: .; J gene: TRBJ1-6; CDR3 DNA: TGTGCCAGCAGTTGGCAGGGTAGGAATAATTCACCCCTCCACTTT; CDR3 protein: CASSWQGRNNSPLHF
D gene: .; V gene: TRBV5-1; clone size: .; J gene: TRBJ1-2; CDR3 DNA: TGCGCCAGCACAAGCGGGACACCGCTGCGTGGCTACACCTTC; CDR3 protein: CASTSGTPLRGYTF
D gene: .; V gene: TRBV28; clone size: once; J gene: TRBJ1-5; CDR3 DNA: TGTGCCAGCATATATAACAGCTACAATCAGCCCCAGCATTTT; CDR3 protein: CASIYNSYNQPQHF
D gene: TRBD1; V gene: TRBV5-1; clone size: .; J gene: TRBJ2-7; CDR3 DNA: TGCGCCAGCAGCTTCGGACAGGGAAGGTACGAGCAGTACTTC; CDR3 protein: CASSFGQGRYEQYF
D gene: TRBD1; V gene: TRBV18; clone size: once; J gene: TRBJ2-7; CDR3 DNA: TGTGCCAGCTCACCCGCGACAGGGGGGACCTACGAGCAGTACTTC; CDR3 protein: CASSPATGGTYEQYF
D gene: TRBD2; V gene: TRBV28; clone size: .; J gene: TRBJ2-3; CDR3 DNA: TGTGCCAGCAGTTCCGTCGAACTAGCGGGCACAGATACGCAGTATTTT; CDR3 protein: CASSSVELAGTDTQYF
D gene: .; V gene: TRBV19; clone size: .; J gene: TRBJ2-1; CDR3 DNA: TGTGCCAGTAGTGAGGGGGGGGAGTACAATGAGCAGTTCTTC; CDR3 protein: CASSEGGEYNEQFF
D gene: TRBD1; V gene: TRBV6-1; clone size: .; J gene: TRBJ1-1; CDR3 DNA: TGTGCCAGCGGACAGGGTATCGGGTCAAACACTGAAGCTTTCTTT; CDR3 protein: CASGQGIGSNTEAFF
D gene: .; V gene: TRBV5-1; clone size: .; J gene: TRBJ1-2; CDR3 DNA: TGCGCCAGCAGCTTGGTCAGGGGTAGTTTGGAGGATGGCTACACCTTC; CDR3 protein: CASSLVRGSLEDGYTF
D gene: TRBD1; V gene: TRBV5-1; clone size: .; J gene: TRBJ2-1; CDR3 DNA: TGCGCCAGCAGCTTGGCCGGGGGACAGGGGATCAATGAGCAGTTCTTC; CDR3 protein: CASSLAGGQGINEQFF